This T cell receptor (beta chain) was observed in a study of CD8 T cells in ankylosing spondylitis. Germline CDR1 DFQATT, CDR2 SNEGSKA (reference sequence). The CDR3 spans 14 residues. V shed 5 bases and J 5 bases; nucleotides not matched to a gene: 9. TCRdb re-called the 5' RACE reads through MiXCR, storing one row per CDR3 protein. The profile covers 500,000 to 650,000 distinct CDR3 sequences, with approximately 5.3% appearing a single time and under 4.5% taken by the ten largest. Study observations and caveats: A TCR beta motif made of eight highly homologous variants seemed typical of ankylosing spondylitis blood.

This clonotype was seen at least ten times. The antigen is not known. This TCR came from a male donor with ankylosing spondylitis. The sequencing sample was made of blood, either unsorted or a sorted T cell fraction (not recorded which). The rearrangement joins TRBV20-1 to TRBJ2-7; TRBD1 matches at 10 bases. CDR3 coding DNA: TGCAGTGCTCTCAACGACAGGGGGCTCAACGAGCAGTACTTC. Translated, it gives CSALNDRGLNEQYF.